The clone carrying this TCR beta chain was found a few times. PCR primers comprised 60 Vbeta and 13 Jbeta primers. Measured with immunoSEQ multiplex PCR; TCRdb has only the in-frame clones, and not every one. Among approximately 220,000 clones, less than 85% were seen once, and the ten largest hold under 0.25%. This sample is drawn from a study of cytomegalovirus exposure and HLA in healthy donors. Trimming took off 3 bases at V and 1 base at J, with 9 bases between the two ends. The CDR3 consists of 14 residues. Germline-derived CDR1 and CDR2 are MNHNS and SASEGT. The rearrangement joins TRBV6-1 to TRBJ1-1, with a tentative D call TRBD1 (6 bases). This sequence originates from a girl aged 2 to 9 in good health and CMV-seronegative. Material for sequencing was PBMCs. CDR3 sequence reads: CASSETGRNTEAFF. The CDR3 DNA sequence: TGTGCCAGCAGTGAGACAGGCCGGAACACTGAAGCTTTCTTT.